This T cell receptor beta chain was sequenced for a study of blood T cell repertoires in COVID-19. Germline V CDR1 and CDR2: MGHRA, YSYEKL. The junction had 11 bases not matched to a gene; V was cut back by 1 base and J by 3 bases. The CDR3 spans 17 residues. Participants were aged 18 to 89 years, lived in around 25 US areas, and enrolled virtually. Grouping used clinical history reported by participants in a survey and questionnaire. As originally analysed: The assay estimated nucleated cells by amplifying reference gene primers. Produced via immunoSEQ multiplex PCR; TCRdb's table is partial and in-frame only. The V and J calls and clone size were taken over from that table, and D and trimming were inferred from the DNA. The sample records approximately 310,000 clones, 85% being singletons.

Sequencing used PBMCs or T cells enriched from blood (not recorded which). The receptor comes from a woman in her thirties who had been exposed to COVID-19. V gene TRBV4-1 combines with J gene TRBJ2-7; TRBD2 aligns across 8 bases. CDR3 bases: TGCGCCAGCAGCCAAGCTTGGGGGCTAGCGGGCTTCTACGAGCAGTACTTC. Its translation is CASSQAWGLAGFYEQYF.